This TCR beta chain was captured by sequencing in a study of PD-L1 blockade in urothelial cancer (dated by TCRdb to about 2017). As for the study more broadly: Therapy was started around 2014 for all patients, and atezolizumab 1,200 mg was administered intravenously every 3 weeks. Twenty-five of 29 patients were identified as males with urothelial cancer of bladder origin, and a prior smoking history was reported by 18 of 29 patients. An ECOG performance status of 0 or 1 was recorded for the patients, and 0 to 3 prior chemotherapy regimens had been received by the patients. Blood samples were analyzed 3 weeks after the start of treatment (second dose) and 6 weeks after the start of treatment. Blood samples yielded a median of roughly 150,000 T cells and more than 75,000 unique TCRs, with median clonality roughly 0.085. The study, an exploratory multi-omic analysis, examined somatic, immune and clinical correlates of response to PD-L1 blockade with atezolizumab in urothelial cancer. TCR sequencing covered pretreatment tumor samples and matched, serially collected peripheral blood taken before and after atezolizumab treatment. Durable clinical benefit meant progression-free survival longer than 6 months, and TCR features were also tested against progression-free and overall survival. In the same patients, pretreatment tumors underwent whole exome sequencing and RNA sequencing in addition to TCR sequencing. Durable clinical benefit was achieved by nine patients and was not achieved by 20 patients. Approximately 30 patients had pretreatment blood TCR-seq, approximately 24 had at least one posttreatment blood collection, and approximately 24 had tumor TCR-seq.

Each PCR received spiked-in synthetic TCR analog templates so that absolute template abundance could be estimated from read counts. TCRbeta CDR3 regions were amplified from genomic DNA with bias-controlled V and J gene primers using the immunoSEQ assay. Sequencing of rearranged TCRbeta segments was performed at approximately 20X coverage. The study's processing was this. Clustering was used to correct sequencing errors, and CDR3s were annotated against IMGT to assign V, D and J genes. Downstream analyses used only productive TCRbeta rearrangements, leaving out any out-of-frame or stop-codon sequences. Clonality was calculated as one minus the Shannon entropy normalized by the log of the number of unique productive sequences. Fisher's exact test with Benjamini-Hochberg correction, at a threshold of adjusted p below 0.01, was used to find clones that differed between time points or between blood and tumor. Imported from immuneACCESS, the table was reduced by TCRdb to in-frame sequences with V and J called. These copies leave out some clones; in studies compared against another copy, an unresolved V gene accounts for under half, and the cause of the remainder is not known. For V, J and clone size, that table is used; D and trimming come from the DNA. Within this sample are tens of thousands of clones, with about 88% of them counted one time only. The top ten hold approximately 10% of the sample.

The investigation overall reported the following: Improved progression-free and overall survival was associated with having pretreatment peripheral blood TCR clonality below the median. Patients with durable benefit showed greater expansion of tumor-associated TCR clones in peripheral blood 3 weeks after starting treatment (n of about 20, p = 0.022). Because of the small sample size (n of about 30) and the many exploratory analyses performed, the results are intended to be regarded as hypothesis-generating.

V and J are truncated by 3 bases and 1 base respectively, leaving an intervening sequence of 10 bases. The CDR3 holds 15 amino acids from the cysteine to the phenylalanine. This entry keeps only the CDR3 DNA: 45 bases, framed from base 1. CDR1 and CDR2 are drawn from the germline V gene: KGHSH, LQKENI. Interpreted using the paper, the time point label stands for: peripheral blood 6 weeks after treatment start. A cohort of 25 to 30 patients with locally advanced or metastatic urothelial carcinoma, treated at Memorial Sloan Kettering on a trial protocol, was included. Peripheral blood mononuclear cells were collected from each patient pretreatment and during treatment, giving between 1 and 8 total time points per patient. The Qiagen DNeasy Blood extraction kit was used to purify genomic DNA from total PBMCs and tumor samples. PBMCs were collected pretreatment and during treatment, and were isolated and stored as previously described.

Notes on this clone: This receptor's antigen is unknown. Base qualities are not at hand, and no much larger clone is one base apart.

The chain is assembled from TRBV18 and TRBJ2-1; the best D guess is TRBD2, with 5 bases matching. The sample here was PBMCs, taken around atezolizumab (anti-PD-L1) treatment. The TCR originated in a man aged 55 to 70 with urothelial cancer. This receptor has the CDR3 CASSPWRVSYNEQFF. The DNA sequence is TGTGCCAGCTCACCGTGGCGGGTGTCCTACAATGAGCAGTTCTTC.